One sample yielded the 4 T cell receptor beta chains listed below, sequenced in a study of cytomegalovirus exposure and HLA in healthy donors. Primers included in the PCR were 60 Vbeta and 13 Jbeta primers. Clones were sequenced by immunoSEQ multiplex PCR, and TCRdb holds only the in-frame ones, with some missing. The table shows over 200,000 clones, with around 85% occurring only once. Sequenced input: PBMCs. The source is a human donor in good health.

This clone was observed a single time. The CDR3 region is CASSSRTGIYNEQFF. The DNA for the CDR3 is TGTGCCAGCAGTTCTAGGACAGGGATATACAATGAGCAGTTCTTC. V usage is TRBV28 and J usage is TRBJ2-1; 8 positions agree with TRBD1. The CDR3 is made up of 15 amino acids. The V segment lost 4 bases and the J segment 4 bases; nucleotides outside the gene matches: 6. From germline, CDR1 is MDHEN and CDR2 SYDVKM.

The chain combines TRBV7-3 with TRBJ2-3; D is perhaps TRBD2 (5 bases). Between the trimmed V and J ends, which lost 4 bases and 1 base, there was a span of 9 bases. Germline assignment: CDR1 SGHTA and CDR2 FQGTGA. This CDR3 contains 14 residues. The DNA for the CDR3 is TGTGCCAGCAGCTCCGGGATCGGCACAGATACGCAGTATTTT. It codes for CASSSGIGTDTQYF. Combining the CDR3 with reference TRBV7-3 and TRBJ2-3 gives the whole variable domain GAGVSQTPSNKVTEKGKYVELRCDPISGHTALYWYRQSLGQGPEFLIYFQGTGAADDSGLPNDRFFAVRPEGSVSTLKIQRTERGDSAVYLCASSSGIGTDTQYFGPGTRLTVL.

The V and J genes are TRBV19 and TRBJ1-1; no clear D. Germline loops: CDR1 LNHDA, CDR2 SQIVND (reference sequence). V was cut by 5 bases and J by 0 bases, with 7 bases left in between. The CDR3 length is 13 residues. The CDR3 reads CASSAVVNTEAFF. Here the CDR3 DNA reads TGTGCCAGTAGTGCAGTCGTGAACACTGAAGCTTTCTTT.

This chain links TRBV7-9 with TRBJ1-1; no definite D call. Per the germline V gene, CDR1 is SEHNR and CDR2 is FQNEAQ (reference sequence). This CDR3 spans 14 amino acids. The ends were cut back, 5 bases at V and 2 bases at J, with 12 bases in the middle. CDR3 DNA sequence: TGTGCCAGCAGCCCCCGACTGACCAACACTGAAGCTTTCTTT. As protein: CASSPRLTNTEAFF.